This T cell receptor beta chain was profiled in a study of beta chain features in type 1 diabetes. Points from the study as a whole: Shorter TCRB CDR3s, moderately but significantly so, marked every one of the four CD4+ subsets in Type 1 diabetes patients.

This clone was observed a handful of times. Its antigen remains unknown. Every isolated RNA sample was fully reverse transcribed, so sequencing captured expressed TCRB transcripts. Method: immunoSEQ multiplex PCR; TCRdb's copy keeps in-frame clones and lacks some. This repertoire shows some 700,000 clones, 13% found once; its top ten account for 0.022%. Germline V gene data show CDR1 as MDHEN and CDR2 as SYDVKM. The CDR3 is made up of 14 amino acids. Trimming cost V 4 bases and J 6 bases; bases outside gene matches: 8. The V gene is TRBV28, the J gene TRBJ2-7, with 8 bases fitting TRBD1. What was sequenced was naive CD4+ T cells from blood. This clonotype originated in a man aged 18 to 35 with type 1 diabetes. The DNA for the CDR3 is TGTGCCAGCAGTTCCACGGACAGGGAGCGCGAGCAGTACTTC. It translates to CASSSTDREREQYF.